This T cell receptor (beta chain) was sequenced for a study of T-cell memory formation after mild COVID-19 (dated by TCRdb to the early 2020s). For the study in its entirety: TCR sequence clusters from the two donors were found to be largely donor specific. The cohort was made up of two young adult volunteers, one female and one male, who were previously healthy. Longitudinal TCRalpha and TCRbeta repertoire sequencing tracked T-cell clones expanding and contracting after mild COVID-19 in a couple of donors.

TCRdb lists the instrument as Illumina NovaSeq 6000. cDNA libraries for TCRalpha and TCRbeta were prepared by 5'RACE using constant-segment primers, with sample barcodes and unique molecular identifiers added. Trizol reagent was used to extract RNA from every sample. Libraries were amplified in two PCR steps, with a second sample barcode and Illumina TruSeq adapters added in the second step. The libraries were sequenced on an Illumina NovaSeq using 2 x 150 bp paired-end reads. Per the authors' processing: The reads were demultiplexed and collapsed into UMI-guided consensus sequences using migec v1.2.7. Using mixcr v2.1.11, UMI consensuses were aligned to TRA and TRB V and J templates and then assembled into clonotypes. Clonotypes were classified as expanded or contracted when called significant by both edgeR and NoisET, with noise models trained on biological replicates. For edgeR calls, the cutoffs were a false discovery rate-adjusted p below 0.01 and a log2 fold-change threshold of 1. PCA with hierarchical clustering of max-normalized trajectories of the 1000 most abundant clonotypes was used as exploratory dynamics analysis. Each responding clone was given a CD4 or CD8 phenotype based on the CD4+ and CD8+ repertoires, which had been sequenced separately. The public reads were reanalyzed by TCRdb: fastp trimming at Q25, MiXCR alignment, in-frame beta chains only. Each record represents a unique CDR3 protein, reported with the most common genes and DNA among its rows. What appears here as the V and J calls and clone size reflects TCRdb's work, not the paper's. The sample table lists about 200,000 distinct CDR3 sequences, around 8.8% of them with a count of one. In total, the top ten clones hold roughly 4% of the sample.

Ficoll-Paque density gradient centrifugation was the method used to isolate PBMCs. Via the germline V gene (reference sequence), CDR1 is DFQATT and CDR2 SNEGSKA. The germline ends are 16 bases apart after V is trimmed by 1 base and J by 6 bases. There are 15 amino acids in the CDR3, from cysteine to phenylalanine inclusive. The only DNA kept is the CDR3, 45 bases in frame from the first base. As for this clonotype: No cognate antigen has been identified for it. No base qualities exist here, and no much larger clone lies one base off it.

Overall results and qualifications from the work: Clones contracting from day 15 to 85 had balanced CD4/CD8 phenotypes, while a second wave expanding from day 15 to 37 was biased towards CD4+. Contracting CD4+ clones appeared mostly in the CM and EM memory subsets, whereas CD8+ clones were enriched in EMRA. Some responding clones were detected in pre-infection memory, which suggested that pre-existing cross-reactive memory T cells had joined the SARS-CoV-2 response. Only a couple of mild cases were covered in the study, and larger cohorts including severe cases with pre-infection samples were considered necessary. The second-wave clones that peaked on day 37 were not confirmed to be SARS-CoV-2 specific.

The sequence was obtained from a man between 18 and 35 years old who had mild COVID-19 (a few samples of this study predate the infection). The sample titles of this study are shuffled in the database, so cell type and time point are left out; the donor was told from shared clones. The sample was PBMCs or a T cell subset sorted from them (not recorded which). Recombination linked TRBV20-1 to TRBJ1-5, and perhaps TRBD1 as D gene, on 6 matching bases. The CDR3 amino acid sequence is: CSARVGGAAGQPQHF. The DNA is as follows: TGCAGTGCTAGAGTGGGGGGCGCAGCGGGTCAGCCCCAGCATTTT.